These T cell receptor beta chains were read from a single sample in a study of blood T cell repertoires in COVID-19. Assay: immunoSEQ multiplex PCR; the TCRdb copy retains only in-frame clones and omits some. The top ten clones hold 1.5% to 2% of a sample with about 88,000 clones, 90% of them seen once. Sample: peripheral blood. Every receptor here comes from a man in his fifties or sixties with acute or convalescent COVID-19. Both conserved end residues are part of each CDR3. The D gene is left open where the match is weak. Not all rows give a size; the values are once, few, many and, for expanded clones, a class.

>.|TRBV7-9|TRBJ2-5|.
TGTGCCAGCAGCTTAAGCGCAGGGCCTAAAGAGACCCAGTACTTC
CASSLSAGPKETQYF
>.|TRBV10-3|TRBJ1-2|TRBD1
TGTGCCATCATGGCGACAGGGGAAGATGGCTACACCTTC
CAIMATGEDGYTF
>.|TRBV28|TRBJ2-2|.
TGTGCCAGCAACCCCGGGGGGGAGCTGTTTTTT
CASNPGGELFF
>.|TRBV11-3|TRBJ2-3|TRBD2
TGTGCCAGCAGCGCGAGACTAGCGGGAGAGGGGGGAGATACGCAGTATTTT
CASSARLAGEGGDTQYF
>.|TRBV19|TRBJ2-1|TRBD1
TGTGCCAGTAAACCGGGACAGGGACCGGGTGAGCAGTTCTTC
CASKPGQGPGEQFF
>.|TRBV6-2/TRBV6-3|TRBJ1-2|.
TGTGCCAGCAGTTCGTGGAGCTATGGCTACACCTTC
CASSSWSYGYTF
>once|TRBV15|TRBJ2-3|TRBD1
TGTGCCACCAGCAGAGATAACAGGGGGGTTAATACGCAGTATTTT
CATSRDNRGVNTQYF
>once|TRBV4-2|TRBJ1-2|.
TGTGCCAGCAGCCAAGGACAGTCCAACTATGGCTACACCTTC
CASSQGQSNYGYTF
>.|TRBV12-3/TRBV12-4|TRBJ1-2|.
TGTGCCAGCAGTTTAAGTAGGGGAGGCTACACCTTC
CASSLSRGGYTF
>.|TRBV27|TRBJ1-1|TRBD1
TGTGCCAGCAGTTTAGGGCAACGACAGGGGGCTTGGACTGAAGCTTTCTTT
CASSLGQRQGAWTEAFF
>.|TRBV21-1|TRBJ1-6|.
TGTGCCAGCAGAAACAGGGTTTTGGGGAGCTCCTATAATTCACCCCTCCACTTT
CASRNRVLGSSYNSPLHF
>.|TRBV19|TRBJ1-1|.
TGTGCCAGTAGGGATAGGGAGGCGGTGAACACTGAAGCTTTCTTT
CASRDREAVNTEAFF
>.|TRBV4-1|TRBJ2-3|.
TGCGCCAGCAGCCACCCCGACCCTCTAGGTACGCAGTATTTT
CASSHPDPLGTQYF